Listed below are T cell receptor beta chains from one sample, sequenced in a study of early T cells in non-severe SARS-CoV-2 infection. TCRdb reprocessed the 5' RACE reads with MiXCR, giving one entry per CDR3 protein. Of more than 90,000 distinct CDR3 sequences in the sample, roughly an eighth were seen once. Sequenced material: whole blood. Receptors were obtained from an adult who was a healthcare worker with PCR-confirmed SARS-CoV-2 infection or an uninfected control (not recorded which). Each CDR3 is given with its conserved first and last residue. The order of the fields is V gene, clone size, D gene, J gene, CDR3 protein, CDR3 DNA. The D gene is left open where the match is weak. Clone size is not always given. Where it is, it says once, few, many or a class for expanded clones.

>TRBV6-1|few|NA|TRBJ2-2
CASSEGSNTGELFF
TGTGCCAGCAGTGAAGGGTCGAACACCGGGGAGCTGTTTTTT
>TRBV29-1|NA|TRBD1|TRBJ1-2
CSAGTAANGYTF
TGCAGCGCCGGGACAGCGGCCAATGGCTACACCTTC
>TRBV11-2|few|TRBD1|TRBJ2-7
CASSPQGDPWEQYF
TGTGCCAGCAGCCCCCAGGGGGACCCCTGGGAGCAGTACTTC
>TRBV5-1|few|TRBD1|TRBJ2-2
CASTNTAGQGMNGELFF
TGCGCCAGCACCAACACGGCGGGACAGGGGATGAACGGGGAGCTGTTTTTT
>TRBV24-1|few|NA|TRBJ2-1
CATSGKGDNEQFF
TGTGCCACCAGTGGTAAAGGGGACAATGAGCAGTTCTTC
>TRBV9|few|NA|TRBJ1-5
CASSPSDGQNQPQHF
TGTGCCAGCAGCCCATCGGACGGACAGAATCAGCCCCAGCATTTT
>TRBV28|NA|NA|TRBJ2-5
CASSFNRGAQETQYF
TGTGCCAGCAGTTTTAATCGGGGGGCCCAAGAGACCCAGTACTTC
>TRBV4-3|many|NA|TRBJ1-2
CASSQRRSDVFYGYTF
TGCGCCAGCAGCCAAAGGCGGTCTGACGTCTTCTATGGCTACACCTTC
>TRBV6-6|NA|NA|TRBJ1-1
CASTPYGAKTEEAFF
TGTGCCAGCACACCGTATGGGGCAAAAACCGAAGAAGCTTTCTTT
>TRBV4-3|NA|TRBD2|TRBJ2-3
CASSQVGLAGDTQYF
TGCGCCAGCAGCCAAGTAGGGCTAGCGGGAGATACGCAGTATTTT
>TRBV7-9|many|NA|TRBJ1-2
CASSLGAAGYGYTF
TGTGCCAGCAGCTTAGGGGCGGCTGGATATGGCTACACCTTC
>TRBV28|NA|NA|TRBJ2-1
CASGGDRKSYNEQFF
TGTGCCAGCGGGGGCGACAGGAAATCCTACAATGAGCAGTTCTTC
>TRBV29-1|few|NA|TRBJ1-2
CSVEGRQAPNYGYTF
TGCAGCGTTGAGGGCCGACAAGCCCCTAACTATGGCTACACCTTC
>TRBV2|many|NA|TRBJ2-2
CASSGTPNTGELFF
TGTGCCAGCAGTGGGACACCGAACACCGGGGAGCTGTTTTTT
>TRBV7-8|many|TRBD1|TRBJ2-7
CASSYPRDRAAYEQYF
TGTGCCAGCAGCTACCCCCGGGACAGGGCTGCCTACGAGCAGTACTTC
>TRBV29-1|few|NA|TRBJ2-3
CSVLGAVGTDTQYF
TGCAGCGTGTTAGGGGCGGTAGGCACAGATACGCAGTATTTT
>TRBV4-1|few|NA|TRBJ2-3
CASSHYFTDTQYF
TGCGCCAGCAGCCATTACTTCACAGATACGCAGTATTTT
>TRBV28|many|NA|TRBJ1-5
CASSFRGRSNQPQHF
TGTGCCAGCAGTTTCCGGGGTCGAAGCAATCAGCCCCAGCATTTT
>TRBV10-2|few|TRBD2|TRBJ2-6
CASGGGTGANVLTF
TGCGCCAGTGGCGGGGGGACTGGGGCCAACGTCCTGACTTTC
>TRBV18|many|NA|TRBJ1-3
CASSPGSSGNTIYF
TGTGCCAGCTCACCCGGGAGCTCTGGAAACACCATATATTTT
>TRBV7-2|NA|NA|TRBJ2-7
CASSLPKPYEQYF
TGTGCCAGCAGCCTACCCAAGCCCTACGAGCAGTACTTC
>TRBV7-9|many|NA|TRBJ1-1
CASSLVGMNTEAFF
TGTGCCAGCAGCTTAGTCGGCATGAACACTGAAGCTTTCTTT
>TRBV7-2|few|NA|TRBJ2-1
CASSLTDAYNEQFF
TGTGCCAGCAGCTTAACGGACGCTTACAATGAGCAGTTCTTC
>TRBV20-1|NA|NA|TRBJ1-2
CSAPSPTGGYTF
TGCAGTGCCCCGAGTCCGACGGGGGGCTACACCTTC
>TRBV7-2|many|TRBD1|TRBJ1-5
CASSLTGQVNQPQHF
TGTGCCAGCAGCTTAACGGGACAGGTCAATCAGCCCCAGCATTTT
>TRBV2|many|TRBD1|TRBJ2-2
CASRQGGNTGELFF
TGTGCCAGCAGACAGGGGGGTAACACCGGGGAGCTGTTTTTT
>TRBV20-1|few|NA|TRBJ2-2
CSAKGTGELFF
TGCAGTGCCAAGGGTACCGGGGAGCTGTTTTTT
>TRBV19|few|TRBD1|TRBJ2-7
CATQPRQGAYEQYF
TGTGCCACCCAACCTCGACAGGGGGCCTACGAGCAGTACTTC
>TRBV5-4|many|NA|TRBJ2-7
CASRSSVSTPHEQYF
TGTGCCAGCAGATCCTCTGTTTCTACGCCCCACGAGCAGTACTTC
>TRBV20-1|few|TRBD2|TRBJ2-3
CSAAGTTFTDTQYF
TGCAGTGCCGCCGGGACTACTTTCACAGATACGCAGTATTTT
>TRBV6-2/TRBV6-3|NA|TRBD1|TRBJ2-6
CASSYETGFFSGANVLTF
TGTGCCAGCAGTTACGAGACAGGGTTCTTCTCTGGGGCCAACGTCCTGACTTTC
>TRBV20-1|many|NA|TRBJ1-2
CSAPTVNYGYTF
TGCAGTGCCCCGACAGTTAACTATGGCTACACCTTC
>TRBV7-9|few|NA|TRBJ1-1
CASSPYTLPESPRNTEAFF
TGTGCCAGCAGCCCCTATACCTTACCCGAATCACCCCGGAACACTGAAGCTTTCTTT
>TRBV19|NA|TRBD1|TRBJ1-4
CASSLHRGVEKLFF
TGTGCCAGTAGCCTCCACAGGGGAGTTGAAAAACTGTTTTTT
>TRBV5-1|few|NA|TRBJ2-3
CASSLERGTQYF
TGCGCCAGCAGCTTGGAAAGGGGGACGCAGTATTTT
>TRBV11-2|few|TRBD2|TRBJ2-5
CASSLDWRVAGEETQYF
TGTGCCAGCAGCTTAGATTGGAGGGTAGCGGGGGAAGAGACCCAGTACTTC
>TRBV29-1|many|NA|TRBJ2-6
CSVEASGANVLTF
TGCAGCGTTGAGGCGTCTGGGGCCAACGTCCTGACTTTC
>TRBV2|NA|TRBD2|TRBJ2-1
CASSEVGATSGGYNEQFF
TGTGCCAGCAGTGAAGTGGGGGCCACTAGCGGGGGCTACAATGAGCAGTTCTTC
>TRBV29-1|NA|TRBD1|TRBJ1-2
CSARTGGKGYTF
TGCAGCGCCCGAACAGGGGGCAAGGGCTACACCTTC
>TRBV12-3/TRBV12-4|NA|NA|TRBJ1-3
CASSFKLSGNTIYF
TGTGCCAGCAGTTTCAAGCTCTCTGGAAACACCATATATTTT
>TRBV28|NA|TRBD2|TRBJ2-5
CASSSLAGGRETQYF
TGTGCCAGCAGTTCACTAGCGGGGGGGCGAGAGACCCAGTACTTC
>TRBV4-1|many|NA|TRBJ2-5
CASSPHRALGETQYF
TGCGCCAGCAGCCCCCACCGGGCCCTGGGGGAGACCCAGTACTTC
>TRBV20-1|many|NA|TRBJ1-4
CSASDYRVTNEKLFF
TGCAGTGCTAGTGACTACAGGGTTACTAATGAAAAACTGTTTTTT
>TRBV11-2|few|NA|TRBJ1-5
CASSLGGAYSNQPQHF
TGTGCCAGCAGCTTAGGGGGGGCTTATAGCAATCAGCCCCAGCATTTT
>TRBV5-6|NA|TRBD1|TRBJ2-1
CASSLTGQGLQHEQFF
TGTGCCAGCAGCTTAACGGGACAGGGTCTCCAGCATGAGCAGTTCTTC
>TRBV20-1|few|NA|TRBJ2-2
CSARRDGRNTGELFF
TGCAGTGCTAGGCGGGACGGACGTAACACCGGGGAGCTGTTTTTT
>TRBV20-1|NA|NA|TRBJ2-2
CSARPGHAFGELFF
TGCAGTGCTCGCCCGGGACACGCATTCGGGGAGCTGTTTTTT
>TRBV11-2|many|NA|TRBJ2-7
CASSPPGARYEQYF
TGTGCCAGCAGCCCGCCCGGGGCACGCTACGAGCAGTACTTC
>TRBV12-3/TRBV12-4|few|NA|TRBJ2-7
CASSLVPGYEQYF
TGTGCCAGCAGTTTAGTTCCTGGATACGAGCAGTACTTC